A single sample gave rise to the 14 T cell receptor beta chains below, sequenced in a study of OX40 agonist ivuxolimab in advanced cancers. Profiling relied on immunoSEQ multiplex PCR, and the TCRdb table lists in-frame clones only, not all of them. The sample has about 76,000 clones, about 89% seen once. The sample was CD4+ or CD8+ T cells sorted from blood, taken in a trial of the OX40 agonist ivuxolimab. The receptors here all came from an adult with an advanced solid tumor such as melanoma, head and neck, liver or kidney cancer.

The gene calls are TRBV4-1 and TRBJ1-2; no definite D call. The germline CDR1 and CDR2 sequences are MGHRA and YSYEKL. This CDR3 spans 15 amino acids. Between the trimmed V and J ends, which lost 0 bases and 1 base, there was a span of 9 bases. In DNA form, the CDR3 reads TGCGCCAGCAGCCAAGATTCAGAGATTAACTATGGCTACACCTTC. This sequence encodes CASSQDSEINYGYTF.

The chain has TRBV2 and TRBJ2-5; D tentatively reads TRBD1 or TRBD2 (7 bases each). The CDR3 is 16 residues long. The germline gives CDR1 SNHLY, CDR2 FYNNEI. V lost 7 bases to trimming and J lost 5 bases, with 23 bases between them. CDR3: CASTPLGAGGGETQYF. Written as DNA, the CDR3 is TGTGCCAGCACCCCCCTTGGGGCAGGGGGAGGGGAGACCCAGTACTTC. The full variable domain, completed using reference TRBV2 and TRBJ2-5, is EPEVTQTPSHQVTQMGQEVILRCVPISNHLYFYWYRQILGQKVEFLVSFYNNEISEKSEIFDDQFSVERPDGSNFTLKIRSTKLEDSAMYFCASTPLGAGGGETQYFGPGTRLLVL.

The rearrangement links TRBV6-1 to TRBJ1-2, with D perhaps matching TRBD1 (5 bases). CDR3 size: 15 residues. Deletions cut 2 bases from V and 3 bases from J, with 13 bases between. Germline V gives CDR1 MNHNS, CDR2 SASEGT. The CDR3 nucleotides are TGTGCCAGCAGTGAACGGACGGCGGGGGACTATGGCTACACCTTC. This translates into CASSERTAGDYGYTF.

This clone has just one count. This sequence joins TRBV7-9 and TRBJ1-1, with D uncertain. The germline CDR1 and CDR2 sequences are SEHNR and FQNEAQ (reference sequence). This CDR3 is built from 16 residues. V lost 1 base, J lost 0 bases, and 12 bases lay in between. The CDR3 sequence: CASSLGVGLMNTEAFF. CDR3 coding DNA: TGTGCCAGCAGCTTAGGAGTCGGCCTCATGAACACTGAAGCTTTCTTT.

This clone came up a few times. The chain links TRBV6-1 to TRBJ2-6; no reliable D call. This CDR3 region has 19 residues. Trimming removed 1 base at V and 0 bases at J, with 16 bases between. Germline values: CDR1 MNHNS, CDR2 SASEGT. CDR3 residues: CASSEEVPAQFSGANVLTF. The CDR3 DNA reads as TGTGCCAGCAGTGAAGAGGTTCCAGCCCAGTTCTCTGGGGCCAACGTCCTGACTTTC.

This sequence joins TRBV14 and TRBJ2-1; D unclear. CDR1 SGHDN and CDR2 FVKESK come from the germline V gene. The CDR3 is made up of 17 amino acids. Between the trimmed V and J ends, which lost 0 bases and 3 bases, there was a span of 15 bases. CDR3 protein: CASSQDTMAIYYNEQFF. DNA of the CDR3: TGTGCCAGCAGCCAAGACACGATGGCCATCTACTACAATGAGCAGTTCTTC.

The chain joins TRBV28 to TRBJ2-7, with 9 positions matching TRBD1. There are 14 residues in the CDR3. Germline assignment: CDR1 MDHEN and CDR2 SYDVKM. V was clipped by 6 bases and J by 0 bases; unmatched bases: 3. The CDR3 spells CASSRDRVSYEQYF. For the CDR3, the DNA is TGTGCCAGCAGCCGGGACAGGGTCTCCTACGAGCAGTACTTC.

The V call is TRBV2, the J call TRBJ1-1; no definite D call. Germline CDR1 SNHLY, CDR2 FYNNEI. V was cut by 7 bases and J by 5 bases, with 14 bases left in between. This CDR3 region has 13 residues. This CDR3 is CASTGDSGTEAFF. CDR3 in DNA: TGTGCCAGCACTGGGGATTCGGGAACTGAAGCTTTCTTT.

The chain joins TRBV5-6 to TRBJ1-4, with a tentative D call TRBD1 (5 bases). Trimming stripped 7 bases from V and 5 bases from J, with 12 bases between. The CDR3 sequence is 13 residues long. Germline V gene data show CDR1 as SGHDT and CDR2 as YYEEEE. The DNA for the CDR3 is TGTGCCAGCGGCAGGGAATTAAATGAAAAACTGTTTTTT. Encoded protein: CASGRELNEKLFF. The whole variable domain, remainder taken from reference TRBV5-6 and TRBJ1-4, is DAGVTQSPTHLIKTRGQQVTLRCSPKSGHDTVSWYQQALGQGPQFIFQYYEEEERQRGNFPDRFSGHQFPNYSSELNVNALLLGDSALYLCASGRELNEKLFFGSGTQLSVL.

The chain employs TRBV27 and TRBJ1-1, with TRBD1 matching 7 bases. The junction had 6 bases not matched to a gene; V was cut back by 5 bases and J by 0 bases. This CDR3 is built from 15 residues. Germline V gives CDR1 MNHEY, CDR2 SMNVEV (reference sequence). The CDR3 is CASSLKQGMNTEAFF. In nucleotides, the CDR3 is TGTGCCAGCAGTCTAAAACAGGGGATGAACACTGAAGCTTTCTTT.

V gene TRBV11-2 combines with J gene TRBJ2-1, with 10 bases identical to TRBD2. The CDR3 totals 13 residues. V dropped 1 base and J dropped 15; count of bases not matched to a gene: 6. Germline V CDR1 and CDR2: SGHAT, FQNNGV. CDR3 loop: CASSLGKLAGPFF. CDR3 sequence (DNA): TGTGCCAGCAGCTTAGGGAAACTAGCGGGACCGTTCTTC. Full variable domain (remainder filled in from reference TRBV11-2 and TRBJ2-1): EAGVAQSPRYKIIEKRQSVAFWCNPISGHATLYWYQQILGQGPKLLIQFQNNGVVDDSQLPKDRFSAERLKGVDSTLKIQPAKLEDSAVYLCASSLGKLAGPFFGPGTRLTVL.

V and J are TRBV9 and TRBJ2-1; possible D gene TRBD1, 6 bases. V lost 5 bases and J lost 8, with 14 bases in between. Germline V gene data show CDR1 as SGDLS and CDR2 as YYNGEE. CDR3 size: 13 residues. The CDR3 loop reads CASRAGAFDEQFF. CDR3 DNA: TGTGCCAGCAGGGCAGGGGCTTTCGATGAGCAGTTCTTC.

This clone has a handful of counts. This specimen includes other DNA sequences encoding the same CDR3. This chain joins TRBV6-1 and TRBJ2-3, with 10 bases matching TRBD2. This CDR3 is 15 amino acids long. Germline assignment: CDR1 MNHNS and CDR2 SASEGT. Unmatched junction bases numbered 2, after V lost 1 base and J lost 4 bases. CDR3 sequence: CASSEGLAGADTQYF. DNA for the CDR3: TGTGCCAGCAGTGAAGGACTAGCGGGTGCAGATACGCAGTATTTT.

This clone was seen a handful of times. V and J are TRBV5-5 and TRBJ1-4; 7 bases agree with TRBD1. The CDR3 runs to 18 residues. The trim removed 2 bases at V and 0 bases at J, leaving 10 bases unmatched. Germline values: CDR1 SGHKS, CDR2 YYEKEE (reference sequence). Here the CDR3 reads CASSLLQGIYATNEKLFF. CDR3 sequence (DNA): TGTGCCAGCAGCTTACTACAGGGGATTTATGCAACTAATGAAAAACTGTTTTTT.